The rows below give T cell receptor beta chains drawn from one sample of a study of STAT5B mutations in CD4+ large granular lymphocyte leukemia. The repertoire was sequenced with immunoSEQ multiplex PCR; TCRdb's copy has only in-frame clones and lacks some. The sample holds about 40,000 clones, roughly 81% seen once. The sequencing sample was made of CD4+ T cells from blood buffy coats. The receptors originated from a human donor in good health. The CDR3 runs from the conserved cysteine through the conserved F or W. A D gene is named only where the DNA matches it firmly. Clone size appears in some rows only: once, few, many, or a class for an expanded clone.

j_gene	abundance	v_gene	d_gene	CDR3aa	CDR3nt
TRBJ2-7	NA	TRBV10-3	NA	CAISELSPGDEQYF	TGTGCCATCAGTGAGTTGAGCCCTGGGGACGAGCAGTACTTC
TRBJ2-5	NA	TRBV5-1	NA	CASSLGGPETQYF	TGCGCCAGCAGCTTGGGGGGTCCCGAGACCCAGTACTTC
TRBJ1-2	NA	TRBV28	TRBD1	CASTTGHNYGYTF	TGTGCCAGCACGACAGGGCATAACTATGGCTACACCTTC
TRBJ2-3	NA	TRBV5-4	TRBD1	CASSARDRSTDTQYF	TGTGCCAGCAGCGCCCGGGACAGGAGCACAGATACGCAGTATTTT
TRBJ1-2	NA	TRBV6-1	TRBD1	CASSGSRQGAYGYTF	TGTGCCAGCAGTGGTAGTCGACAGGGAGCCTATGGCTACACCTTC
TRBJ1-5	NA	TRBV18	NA	CASSPGREGDEQHF	TGTGCCAGCTCCCCAGGACGGGAGGGGGATGAACAGCATTTT
TRBJ1-6	NA	TRBV2	TRBD1	CASSRPGQGGFGTPLHF	TGTGCCAGCAGTCGTCCCGGACAGGGCGGATTCGGGACACCCCTCCACTTT
TRBJ1-1	NA	TRBV13	TRBD1	CASSQDRGSEAFF	TGTGCCAGCAGCCAAGACAGGGGGTCTGAAGCTTTCTTT
TRBJ1-4	NA	TRBV5-1	NA	CASSLQDAANEKLFF	TGCGCCAGCAGCTTGCAGGACGCGGCTAATGAAAAACTGTTTTTT
TRBJ2-2	NA	TRBV7-6	TRBD1	CASTLQGYTGELFF	TGTGCCAGCACCCTACAGGGGTACACCGGGGAGCTGTTTTTT
TRBJ1-1	NA	TRBV18	TRBD1	CASSPLAGGNTEAFF	TGTGCCAGCTCACCCCTGGCAGGGGGGAACACTGAAGCTTTCTTT
TRBJ1-1	NA	TRBV6-6	NA	CASSTGGVNTEAFF	TGTGCCAGCAGTACGGGGGGGGTGAACACTGAAGCTTTCTTT
TRBJ2-5	NA	TRBV14	NA	CASSQERFQETQYF	TGTGCCAGCAGCCAAGAACGTTTCCAAGAGACCCAGTACTTC
TRBJ2-3	once	TRBV11-1	NA	CASSLGAADTQYF	TGTGCCAGCAGCTTAGGAGCGGCGGATACGCAGTATTTT
TRBJ1-4	NA	TRBV30	NA	CAWSRGGQDEKLFF	TGTGCCTGGAGTCGGGGGGGGCAGGATGAAAAACTGTTTTTT
TRBJ1-1	NA	TRBV4-1	NA	CASSQAEIPIMNTEAFF	TGCGCCAGCAGCCAAGCCGAGATCCCAATCATGAACACTGAAGCTTTCTTT
TRBJ2-1	once	TRBV9	NA	CASSPRRGGAYNEQFF	TGTGCCAGCAGCCCTCGGAGGGGCGGGGCGTACAATGAGCAGTTCTTC
TRBJ2-2	once	TRBV7-9	NA	CASSLVLGNTGELFF	TGTGCCAGCAGCTTAGTGCTGGGGAACACCGGGGAGCTGTTTTTT
TRBJ1-5	NA	TRBV5-1	NA	CASSLEGLSNQPQHF	TGCGCCAGCAGCTTGGAAGGCCTTAGCAATCAGCCCCAGCATTTT
TRBJ2-7	NA	TRBV2	NA	CASSETANLLRSYEQYF	TGTGCCAGCAGTGAAACGGCGAATCTCTTACGATCCTACGAGCAGTACTTC
TRBJ2-1	NA	TRBV19	TRBD2	CASSRYGTSGMERNEQFF	TGTGCCAGTAGTAGATACGGGACTAGCGGGATGGAGCGGAATGAGCAGTTCTTC
TRBJ2-1	NA	TRBV6-5	NA	CASSERRSNEQFF	TGTGCCAGCAGTGAGAGACGGTCCAATGAGCAGTTCTTC
TRBJ2-7	NA	TRBV29-1	NA	CSVDKGHEQYF	TGCAGCGTTGATAAGGGCCACGAGCAGTACTTC
TRBJ2-2	once	TRBV7-3	TRBD1	CASSRQGSNTGELFF	TGTGCCAGCAGCCGACAGGGCTCGAACACCGGGGAGCTGTTTTTT
TRBJ1-2	NA	TRBV7-2	NA	CASSLVTGQGGGYTF	TGTGCCAGCAGCTTAGTAACGGGCCAAGGTGGAGGCTACACCTTC
TRBJ2-5	NA	TRBV2	NA	CASRVGETQYF	TGTGCCAGCAGGGTCGGAGAGACCCAGTACTTC
TRBJ2-7	NA	TRBV4-1	TRBD1	CASSPFPRDRSSYEQYF	TGCGCCAGCAGCCCTTTCCCCCGGGACAGAAGCTCCTACGAGCAGTACTTC
TRBJ2-7	NA	TRBV7-2	TRBD1	CASGDTGGPYEQYF	TGTGCCAGCGGGGATACAGGGGGCCCCTACGAGCAGTACTTC
TRBJ2-5	NA	TRBV7-2	TRBD1	CASGQGVGETQYF	TGTGCCAGCGGACAGGGAGTAGGAGAGACCCAGTACTTC
TRBJ1-2	NA	TRBV5-1	NA	CASSTGQNYGYTF	TGCGCCAGCAGCACTGGACAGAACTATGGCTACACCTTC
TRBJ1-2	NA	TRBV5-4	TRBD1	CASSRTGGYGYTF	TGTGCCAGCAGCCGGACAGGGGGCTATGGCTACACCTTC
TRBJ1-1	NA	TRBV18	NA	CASSPLSGRTTEAFF	TGTGCCAGCTCACCACTCTCGGGGAGGACCACTGAAGCTTTCTTT
TRBJ2-5	NA	TRBV5-1	TRBD2	CASSLGLADQTQYF	TGCGCCAGCAGCTTGGGACTAGCGGACCAGACCCAGTACTTC
TRBJ2-7	NA	TRBV7-2	NA	CASRPAVDVGYEQYF	TGTGCCAGCAGACCGGCGGTAGATGTGGGCTACGAGCAGTACTTC
TRBJ2-7	NA	TRBV28	TRBD2	CASSPQGLPLRQYF	TGTGCCAGCAGTCCCCAGGGACTACCCCTTAGGCAGTACTTC
TRBJ1-4	NA	TRBV6-5	TRBD1	CASTSGTALYEKLFF	TGTGCCAGCACCTCGGGGACAGCTCTCTACGAAAAACTGTTTTTT
TRBJ2-3	NA	TRBV9	TRBD2	CASSHYPGLAGGTDTQYF	TGTGCCAGCAGCCATTATCCGGGACTAGCGGGGGGCACAGATACGCAGTATTTT
TRBJ1-2	few	TRBV10-3	NA	CAISDSGREGGYTF	TGTGCCATCAGTGATTCAGGGAGAGAGGGTGGCTACACCTTC
TRBJ1-3	NA	TRBV9	NA	CASSVSLTGNTIYF	TGTGCCAGCAGCGTTAGCCTTACTGGAAACACCATATATTTT
TRBJ2-3	NA	TRBV5-4	NA	CASSLAGVGTDTQYF	TGTGCCAGCAGCTTGGCCGGGGTGGGAACAGATACGCAGTATTTT
TRBJ1-4	few	TRBV10-3	TRBD1	CAIGQGGEKLFF	TGTGCCATCGGACAGGGGGGCGAAAAACTGTTTTTT
TRBJ1-2	NA	TRBV29-1	NA	CSAGFSWGYTF	TGCAGCGCAGGGTTTTCCTGGGGCTACACCTTC
TRBJ2-2	NA	TRBV11-1	TRBD1	CASSRDRVGTGELFF	TGTGCCAGCAGCAGAGACAGGGTCGGGACCGGGGAGCTGTTTTTT
TRBJ1-6	few	TRBV6-1	NA	CASSEDGAANYNSPLHF	TGTGCCAGCAGTGAAGACGGGGCCGCTAACTATAATTCACCCCTCCACTTT
TRBJ2-7	NA	TRBV19	NA	CASSTGQRLGEQYF	TGTGCCAGTAGTACAGGACAGCGATTGGGCGAGCAGTACTTC
TRBJ1-3	NA	TRBV15	NA	CATSRDGSSGNTIYF	TGTGCCACCAGCAGAGATGGGAGCTCTGGAAACACCATATATTTT
TRBJ2-7	NA	TRBV5-6	NA	CASSLANYEQYF	TGTGCCAGCAGCTTGGCCAACTACGAGCAGTACTTC
TRBJ2-2	NA	TRBV11-2	NA	CASSPQNTGELFF	TGTGCCAGCAGCCCCCAAAACACCGGGGAGCTGTTTTTT
TRBJ2-7	NA	TRBV27	TRBD2	CASSFLPPRPGLAVYEQYF	TGTGCCAGCAGTTTTCTCCCTCCACGACCGGGACTAGCGGTCTACGAGCAGTACTTC
TRBJ1-1	NA	TRBV19	NA	CASSKTWGPSEAFF	TGTGCCAGTAGTAAAACGTGGGGACCTTCTGAAGCTTTCTTT
TRBJ1-4	NA	TRBV6-1	NA	CASSLGSYNEKLFF	TGTGCCAGCAGTCTCGGGTCCTATAATGAAAAACTGTTTTTT
TRBJ2-7	NA	TRBV5-1	NA	CASSLAGSYEQYF	TGCGCCAGCAGCTTGGCCGGGTCCTACGAGCAGTACTTC
TRBJ2-3	once	TRBV4-1	NA	CASSQARLGTDTQYF	TGCGCCAGCAGCCAAGCCCGGTTGGGCACAGATACGCAGTATTTT
TRBJ2-5	NA	TRBV5-6	NA	CASSVGPLETQYF	TGTGCCAGCAGCGTGGGACCCCTAGAGACCCAGTACTTC
TRBJ1-1	NA	TRBV19	TRBD1	CASTSKYRQGVNTEAFF	TGTGCCAGTACCTCTAAATACAGACAGGGGGTGAACACTGAAGCTTTCTTT